Here is one T cell receptor beta chain with its context. Germline V gene data show CDR1 as LGHNA and CDR2 as YNFKEQ. After removal of 6 bases from V and 3 bases from J, the junction contained 10 bases not matched to a gene. This CDR3 comprises 17 residues. Using immunoSEQ multiplex PCR, the repertoire was profiled, and TCRdb retains in-frame clones only, with some absent. This table has 12,000 to 15,000 clones, roughly 87% appearing once. The data were obtained in a study of T cells in localized non-small cell lung cancer. The rearrangement joins TRBV4-2 to TRBJ2-1; TRBD2 matches 11 bases. Specimen: peripheral blood mononuclear cells, collected before any cancer treatment. The clonotype was recovered from a man aged 35 to 70 with stage III lung adenocarcinoma. CDR3 region: CASSPDVTSGSYNEQFF. CDR3 bases: TGTGCCAGCAGTCCGGACGTTACTAGCGGGAGCTACAATGAGCAGTTCTTC.